This TCR beta chain appears in the sequencing data of a study of T cell responses to AZD1222 COVID-19 vaccine (dated by TCRdb to about 2021). Regarding the research as a whole: Because spike-specific TCR depth and breadth did not differ between the two schedules, AZD1222 recipients who got a second dose at roughly 4 weeks were pooled with those who got a second dose at roughly 12 weeks. TCR sequencing was performed for roughly 250 trial participants, of whom about 200 were given two doses of AZD1222 and around 25 were given two doses of MenACWY control vaccine. Trial participants were enrolled by age into 18-55, 56-69 and 70-plus year subgroups, with roughly 150, 30 and 60 TCR-sequenced participants respectively. Broad study findings and their caveats: Because no samples from the day 14 peak response were available, repertoires could be characterized only after the peak T cell response. In the small 56-69-year group, the increase in depth fell short of significance, most likely because of low power. Nearly half of unique spike-specific TCRs reportedly recognized epitopes outside regions mutated in the B.1.351 and B.1.1.7 variants. After two AZD1222 doses, both the breadth and the depth of spike-specific TCRs were significantly higher than at day 0 and than in MenACWY recipients. Conclusions about previously exposed vaccinees are limited, since just five to seven AZD1222 recipients were seropositive for SARS-CoV-2 at baseline. Participants were mostly white British, with more females than males. The authors suggested clonal diversity may have been underestimated. The whole spike protein was spanned by vaccine-associated CD4 TCRs, and dominant responses were seen in regions 160-218 and 743-854.

The CDR3 regions of human TCRbeta chains were analyzed by immunosequencing. On the study's bioinformatics: Repertoire TCRs were checked for matches against a reference library of SARS-CoV-2-specific TCRs that had been generated using the MIRA antigen-specificity platform. Breadth was defined as the fraction of unique TCRs that were SARS-CoV-2-associated. Depth was defined as the fraction of total T cells that were SARS-CoV-2-associated. Using the MIRA data, every spike-specific TCR was mapped to the spike region that the TCR reacted to and assigned to either a CD4 or a CD8 class. Log10-transformed breadth and depth values were compared by one-way ANOVA with Sidak's multiple comparisons tests. TCRdb holds this immuneACCESS table with in-frame rearrangements only. Some clones are missing; in checked studies, unresolved V genes explain under half, and the rest has no known cause. The DNA gave D and trimming, while V, J and clone size come from that table. In all, the sample holds 100,000 to 150,000 clones, and approximately 90% of those were seen once. The ten largest clones add up to around 3.1% of the sample.

The time point label for this specimen denotes: baseline before first vaccination. Vaccinee samples came from UK trials COV001 and COV002, including a single-blind randomized controlled phase 2/3 trial of AZD1222 (ChAdOx1 nCoV-19) in healthy adults. Trial participant PBMC samples were collected at day 0 and day 28 after the second dose for TCRbeta chain sequencing. Worth noting for this clone: Its antigen has not been determined. No much larger clonotype is one base removed from it; base qualities were not supplied.

Trimming at the junction amounts to 5 bases on V and 3 bases on J, and the germline ends lie 15 bases apart. The germline V gene gives CDR1 as SGHTA and CDR2 as FQGNSA. Spanning cysteine to phenylalanine, the CDR3 consists of 15 amino acids. Just CDR3 DNA is preserved here, 45 bases in frame from base 1. The sample was peripheral blood, taken on day 0 of AZD1222 vaccination. Recombination connected TRBV7-2 to TRBJ2-3; possibly the D gene is TRBD2, per 6 matching bases. The source of this sequence is an adult in good health. The CDR3 corresponds to CASSMEGRATDTQYF. The sequence in DNA is TGTGCCAGCAGCATGGAGGGCCGAGCGACAGATACGCAGTATTTT.